This T cell receptor (beta chain) was captured by sequencing in a study of glioma-infiltrating T cells after dendritic cell vaccination. Study details: Between about 2003 and 2012, patients got autologous tumor lysate-pulsed dendritic cell vaccines.

Described time point: after dendritic cell vaccination, including at tumor progression/relapse. No glioblastoma patient carried an isocitrate dehydrogenase mutation. The primer mix had 60 V beta and 13 J beta primers. The method was immunoSEQ multiplex PCR; TCRdb's version includes in-frame clones alone and lacks a portion of them. The top ten clones hold roughly 10% of a sample with 65,000 or so clones, around nine tenths of them seen once. Sample: blood, taken after dendritic cell vaccination. The source is a human donor with glioblastoma.

DNA for the CDR3: TGTGCCATCAGTGAGTCGACTAGCGGGAGGAAGCAGTTCTTC. This translates into CAISESTSGRKQFF. The chain links TRBV10-3 to TRBJ2-1; the match to TRBD2 covers 13 bases. J was trimmed by 11 bases and V by 0 bases; bases with no gene match: 1. The germline CDR1 and CDR2 sequences are ENHRY and SYGVKD. The CDR3 sequence is 14 residues long.